The T cell receptor beta chain under discussion was sequenced for a study of shared clonotypes between healthy human individuals. General study results and limits: The study found about 4.6% of naive CD4 clonotypes shared across several donors.

Details on this clone: The target antigen is unknown. This same CDR3 is encoded by further DNA sequences in the sample.

Data came from immunoSEQ multiplex PCR; TCRdb stores just in-frame clones and leaves some out. Here the sample spans some 2,100,000 clones, approximately 94% being singletons. Naive CD8 cells, CD45RO-negative and positively selected for CCR7, excluded terminally differentiated effector memory CD45RA+ cells. Sequencing used naive CD8+ T cells from PBMCs. The TCR originated in a man between 18 and 35 years old in good health. Some clones in this sample may be carry-over from other donors' samples.

CDR3 in DNA: TGTGCCAGTAGTCTGACAGGGGTGTACGAGCAGTACTTC. Its protein is CASSLTGVYEQYF. The chain has TRBV19 and TRBJ2-7; the match to TRBD1 covers 8 bases. The V and J ends lost 5 bases and 4 bases, in that order; junction bases with no gene match: 4. Germline CDR1 reads LNHDA; CDR2 reads SQIVND (reference sequence). CDR3 length: 13 amino acids.